The TCR beta chain described here comes from a study of shared clonotypes between healthy human individuals. In the study overall: Researchers drew samples from a couple of women and a few men aged 18 to 49.

Study observations and caveats: Having only a few donors restricted how much genetic and exposure-history diversity was captured.

Healthy HIV-negative adults with no recent acute infections or vaccinations were recruited as donors. Notes on this clone: Its antigen remains unidentified.

It was across several immunoSEQ plates that each subset's genomic DNA was evenly split. Profiling relied on immunoSEQ multiplex PCR, and the TCRdb table lists in-frame clones only, not all of them. The table lists around 430,000 clones, 75% to 85% of them singletons. With V trimmed by 4 bases and J by 8 bases, 17 bases remained unmatched. The CDR3 has 18 residues. Germline lookup yields CDR1 SGHTA and CDR2 FQGNSA. Sample: PBMCs. The chain carries TRBV7-2 and TRBJ2-2; 9 bases agree with TRBD2. The TCR was taken from a woman aged 40 to 55 in good health. Some clones in this sample may be carry-over from other donors' samples. The CDR3 sequence is CASSYPSSGKSFEGELFF. DNA for the CDR3: TGTGCCAGCAGCTACCCATCTAGCGGGAAGTCCTTTGAGGGGGAGCTGTTTTTT.